Listed below are T cell receptor beta chains from one sample, sequenced in a study of beta chain features in type 1 diabetes. Clones were read by immunoSEQ multiplex PCR, and TCRdb kept only the in-frame ones, dropping some. The sample yields hundreds of thousands of clones, around an eighth seen once. The sample comprised naive CD4+ T cells from blood. Receptor source: a man between 18 and 29 years old with type 1 diabetes. Each CDR3 is given with its conserved first and last residue. D genes are given only for firm matches. Clone size is given for some rows only: seen once, a few or many times, or a class if the clone is expanded.

clone size: NA
J gene: TRBJ2-6
D gene: NA
V gene: TRBV19
CDR3 DNA: TGTGCCAGTAGTATAGAGGGCAGAAGCTCTGGGGCCAACGTCCTGACTTTC
CDR3 protein: CASSIEGRSSGANVLTF

clone size: few
J gene: TRBJ2-7
D gene: NA
V gene: TRBV6-5
CDR3 DNA: TGTGCCAGCAGTTACGGTGGAGCTTCCTACGAGCAGTACTTC
CDR3 protein: CASSYGGASYEQYF

clone size: few
J gene: TRBJ2-3
D gene: NA
V gene: TRBV27
CDR3 DNA: TGTGCCAGCAGTCAACGGACAGAGACAGATACGCAGTATTTT
CDR3 protein: CASSQRTETDTQYF

clone size: few
J gene: TRBJ2-7
D gene: NA
V gene: TRBV18
CDR3 DNA: TGTGCCAGCTCACCGGACGGGCTCGAGCAGTACTTC
CDR3 protein: CASSPDGLEQYF

clone size: few
J gene: TRBJ1-1
D gene: TRBD1
V gene: TRBV28
CDR3 DNA: TGTGCCAGCAGCACAGGGGGCGGGCTGAACACTGAAGCTTTCTTT
CDR3 protein: CASSTGGGLNTEAFF

clone size: few
J gene: TRBJ2-5
D gene: NA
V gene: TRBV6-5
CDR3 DNA: TGTGCCGGCCCGGGGGAGACCCAGTACTTC
CDR3 protein: CAGPGETQYF

clone size: few
J gene: TRBJ2-7
D gene: NA
V gene: TRBV7-2
CDR3 DNA: TGTGCCAGCAGCTTACAGGGCTACGAGCAGTACTTC
CDR3 protein: CASSLQGYEQYF

clone size: NA
J gene: TRBJ1-1
D gene: TRBD1
V gene: TRBV25-1
CDR3 DNA: TGTGCCAGCAGCCCCGCACTCGGGACAGGGAAAGTGGACACTGAAGCTTTCTTT
CDR3 protein: CASSPALGTGKVDTEAFF

clone size: few
J gene: TRBJ1-5
D gene: TRBD1
V gene: TRBV25-1
CDR3 DNA: TGTGCCAGCAGTGAATCCACAGGGGGCGTTCAGCCCCAGCATTTT
CDR3 protein: CASSESTGGVQPQHF

clone size: NA
J gene: TRBJ2-7
D gene: TRBD1
V gene: TRBV7-9
CDR3 DNA: TGTGCCAGCAGCAACCGTCCGGGACAGGGGTCCGAGCAGTACTTC
CDR3 protein: CASSNRPGQGSEQYF

clone size: few
J gene: TRBJ2-7
D gene: NA
V gene: TRBV30
CDR3 DNA: TGTGCCTGGAGTGTATCTCCGGTGGGGGAGCAGTACTTC
CDR3 protein: CAWSVSPVGEQYF

clone size: NA
J gene: TRBJ1-5
D gene: TRBD1
V gene: TRBV6-1
CDR3 DNA: TGTGCCAGCAGTTCCCACGGACAGGAAAATCAGCCCCAGCATTTT
CDR3 protein: CASSSHGQENQPQHF

clone size: NA
J gene: TRBJ1-5
D gene: NA
V gene: TRBV7-8
CDR3 DNA: TGTGCCAGCACCGAGGGGCAGGCATTCAATCAGCCCCAGCATTTT
CDR3 protein: CASTEGQAFNQPQHF

clone size: few
J gene: TRBJ2-5
D gene: NA
V gene: TRBV9
CDR3 DNA: TGTGCCAGCAGCCGGGGGGCTGGGAGTTCGGAGACCCAGTACTTC
CDR3 protein: CASSRGAGSSETQYF

clone size: NA
J gene: TRBJ2-5
D gene: NA
V gene: TRBV7-2
CDR3 DNA: TGTGCCAGCAGCGACCGAGGGGGACATCAAGAGACCCAGTACTTC
CDR3 protein: CASSDRGGHQETQYF

clone size: NA
J gene: TRBJ1-2
D gene: NA
V gene: TRBV29-1
CDR3 DNA: TGCAGCGTTGTTATAGTTGGCAACAAGGGGGGAAGGTATGGCTACACCTTC
CDR3 protein: CSVVIVGNKGGRYGYTF

clone size: few
J gene: TRBJ2-1
D gene: NA
V gene: TRBV20-1
CDR3 DNA: TGCAGTGTAATACGGCTAGAGCAGTTCTTC
CDR3 protein: CSVIRLEQFF

clone size: NA
J gene: TRBJ2-7
D gene: NA
V gene: TRBV15
CDR3 DNA: TGTGCCACCAGCACGGACGGTAACGAGCAGTACTTC
CDR3 protein: CATSTDGNEQYF

clone size: NA
J gene: TRBJ2-1
D gene: NA
V gene: TRBV7-2
CDR3 DNA: TGTGCCAGCAGGTCACCCCCAGGGCCGAATGAGCAGTTCTTC
CDR3 protein: CASRSPPGPNEQFF

clone size: NA
J gene: TRBJ2-5
D gene: TRBD1
V gene: TRBV6-1
CDR3 DNA: TGTGCCAGCAGGGTCGGACAGGGGGCTGGAGAGACCCAGTACTTC
CDR3 protein: CASRVGQGAGETQYF

clone size: few
J gene: TRBJ1-1
D gene: NA
V gene: TRBV5-1
CDR3 DNA: TGCGCCAGCAGCCTGGGACACAACACTGAAGCTTTCTTT
CDR3 protein: CASSLGHNTEAFF

clone size: NA
J gene: TRBJ1-5
D gene: NA
V gene: TRBV2
CDR3 DNA: TGTGCCAGCAGGGTTGGGGCCAATCAGCCCCAGCATTTT
CDR3 protein: CASRVGANQPQHF

clone size: few
J gene: TRBJ2-3
D gene: TRBD2
V gene: TRBV5-1
CDR3 DNA: TGCGCCAGCAGCTTGGTGGCCGGGAGGGCCGGCACAGATACGCAGTATTTT
CDR3 protein: CASSLVAGRAGTDTQYF

clone size: NA
J gene: TRBJ1-4
D gene: TRBD1
V gene: TRBV5-1
CDR3 DNA: TGCGCCAGCAGCTTGGACAGGGGAGGGGAAAAACTGTTTTTT
CDR3 protein: CASSLDRGGEKLFF

clone size: NA
J gene: TRBJ1-2
D gene: TRBD1
V gene: TRBV6-6
CDR3 DNA: TGTGCCAGCAGTTACATCAGGGGGAATGGCTACACCTTC
CDR3 protein: CASSYIRGNGYTF

clone size: NA
J gene: TRBJ1-2
D gene: NA
V gene: TRBV10-3
CDR3 DNA: TGTGCCATCAGTGAGAGGACCGCTAACTATGGCTACACCTTC
CDR3 protein: CAISERTANYGYTF

clone size: NA
J gene: TRBJ1-3
D gene: NA
V gene: TRBV30
CDR3 DNA: TGTGCCTGGAGTGTACAAGTCCCGGGGCTTGGAAACACCATATATTTT
CDR3 protein: CAWSVQVPGLGNTIYF

clone size: few
J gene: TRBJ2-7
D gene: TRBD1
V gene: TRBV28
CDR3 DNA: TGTGCCAGCAGGGGGCAGGGACAGGGCACCTACGAGCAGTACTTC
CDR3 protein: CASRGQGQGTYEQYF

clone size: few
J gene: TRBJ1-1
D gene: NA
V gene: TRBV7-2
CDR3 DNA: TGTGCCAGCAGCTTCCTAAACACTGAAGCTTTCTTT
CDR3 protein: CASSFLNTEAFF

clone size: few
J gene: TRBJ1-5
D gene: NA
V gene: TRBV2
CDR3 DNA: TGTGCCAGCAGTTCCGAGGGGCCCCAGCATTTT
CDR3 protein: CASSSEGPQHF

clone size: NA
J gene: TRBJ1-6
D gene: NA
V gene: TRBV6-6
CDR3 DNA: TGTGCCAGCAGTCTACCTACCAATTCACCCCTCCACTTT
CDR3 protein: CASSLPTNSPLHF

clone size: few
J gene: TRBJ1-5
D gene: NA
V gene: TRBV19
CDR3 DNA: TGTGCCAGTACTAATACCCCTCAGCCCCAGCATTTT
CDR3 protein: CASTNTPQPQHF

clone size: NA
J gene: TRBJ2-1
D gene: NA
V gene: TRBV7-9
CDR3 DNA: TGTGCCAGTACCTCAGACAGGTATGATGAGCAGTTCTTC
CDR3 protein: CASTSDRYDEQFF

clone size: NA
J gene: TRBJ2-5
D gene: NA
V gene: TRBV9
CDR3 DNA: TGTGCCAGCAGCCTTACCGAGGTGGAGACCCAGTACTTC
CDR3 protein: CASSLTEVETQYF

clone size: few
J gene: TRBJ1-1
D gene: NA
V gene: TRBV10-3
CDR3 DNA: TGTGCCATCAGACCGGGACACGGAGAGTTAAACACTGAAGCTTTCTTT
CDR3 protein: CAIRPGHGELNTEAFF

clone size: few
J gene: TRBJ2-5
D gene: NA
V gene: TRBV7-9
CDR3 DNA: TGTGCCAGCAGCCCCCTAGGGCCCCAAGAGACCCAGTACTTC
CDR3 protein: CASSPLGPQETQYF

clone size: NA
J gene: TRBJ2-2
D gene: NA
V gene: TRBV30
CDR3 DNA: TGTGCCTGGAGTGCCCCTAGGGTGGGCGGGGAGCTGTTTTTT
CDR3 protein: CAWSAPRVGGELFF

clone size: few
J gene: TRBJ2-3
D gene: TRBD2
V gene: TRBV6-5
CDR3 DNA: TGTGCCAGCAGCCACACGCGGGGGGGAGATACGCAGTATTTT
CDR3 protein: CASSHTRGGDTQYF

clone size: NA
J gene: TRBJ2-6
D gene: TRBD2
V gene: TRBV5-4
CDR3 DNA: TGTGCCATCAGGACTAGCGGGAGCGAGGCTGGGGCCAACGTCCTGACTTTC
CDR3 protein: CAIRTSGSEAGANVLTF

clone size: few
J gene: TRBJ2-5
D gene: TRBD2
V gene: TRBV29-1
CDR3 DNA: TGCAGCGTTGCCGGGACTAGCGGAGAGACCCAGTACTTC
CDR3 protein: CSVAGTSGETQYF

clone size: NA
J gene: TRBJ2-2
D gene: TRBD1
V gene: TRBV4-1
CDR3 DNA: TGCGCCAGCAGCCAAGCCGGGACAGCGAACACCGGGGAGCTGTTTTTT
CDR3 protein: CASSQAGTANTGELFF

clone size: NA
J gene: TRBJ1-2
D gene: NA
V gene: TRBV30
CDR3 DNA: TGTGCCTGGGCCACAGGGACCTATGGCTACACCTTC
CDR3 protein: CAWATGTYGYTF

clone size: NA
J gene: TRBJ2-2
D gene: NA
V gene: TRBV28
CDR3 DNA: TGTGCCAGCAGCGCCACGGGGCATTGGACCGGGGAGCTGTTTTTT
CDR3 protein: CASSATGHWTGELFF

clone size: NA
J gene: TRBJ1-4
D gene: NA
V gene: TRBV21-1
CDR3 DNA: TGTGCCAGCAGCAAAAAGACAGCCAATGAAAAACTGTTTTTT
CDR3 protein: CASSKKTANEKLFF

clone size: few
J gene: TRBJ1-3
D gene: NA
V gene: TRBV30
CDR3 DNA: TGTGGCAATGTCAGGGACTCTGGAAACACCATATATTTT
CDR3 protein: CGNVRDSGNTIYF

clone size: NA
J gene: TRBJ2-7
D gene: NA
V gene: TRBV5-6
CDR3 DNA: TGTGCCAGCAGCTTAGGGTACGAGCAGTACTTC
CDR3 protein: CASSLGYEQYF

clone size: NA
J gene: TRBJ2-1
D gene: NA
V gene: TRBV7-2
CDR3 DNA: TGTGCCAGCAGCTTAGTACGGAATGAGCAGTTCTTC
CDR3 protein: CASSLVRNEQFF

clone size: NA
J gene: TRBJ2-3
D gene: TRBD2
V gene: TRBV4-3
CDR3 DNA: TGCGCCAGCAGCCAAGGGACTAGCGGGGGTTACACAGATACGCAGTATTTT
CDR3 protein: CASSQGTSGGYTDTQYF

clone size: NA
J gene: TRBJ1-1
D gene: NA
V gene: TRBV30
CDR3 DNA: TGTGCCTGGAGAGGGATTACTGAAGCTTTCTTT
CDR3 protein: CAWRGITEAFF

clone size: few
J gene: TRBJ1-2
D gene: NA
V gene: TRBV30
CDR3 DNA: TGTGCCTGGAGTGGGCAGGGGTGGGATGGCTACACCTTC
CDR3 protein: CAWSGQGWDGYTF

clone size: few
J gene: TRBJ2-7
D gene: TRBD1
V gene: TRBV28
CDR3 DNA: TGTGCCAGCAGTTCTCCCGGGACAGGGGGCTACGAGCAGTACTTC
CDR3 protein: CASSSPGTGGYEQYF

clone size: NA
J gene: TRBJ1-1
D gene: NA
V gene: TRBV5-1
CDR3 DNA: TGCGCCAGCAGCTTACCGGGACCCGGGATCACTGAAGCTTTCTTT
CDR3 protein: CASSLPGPGITEAFF

clone size: NA
J gene: TRBJ2-1
D gene: TRBD1
V gene: TRBV30
CDR3 DNA: TGTGCCTGGAGTACACTCCCGGGACAGGGGGGAGAGCAGTTCTTC
CDR3 protein: CAWSTLPGQGGEQFF

clone size: NA
J gene: TRBJ2-1
D gene: NA
V gene: TRBV30
CDR3 DNA: TGTGCCTGGAGTGTAGGGGCCTATGAGCAGTTCTTC
CDR3 protein: CAWSVGAYEQFF